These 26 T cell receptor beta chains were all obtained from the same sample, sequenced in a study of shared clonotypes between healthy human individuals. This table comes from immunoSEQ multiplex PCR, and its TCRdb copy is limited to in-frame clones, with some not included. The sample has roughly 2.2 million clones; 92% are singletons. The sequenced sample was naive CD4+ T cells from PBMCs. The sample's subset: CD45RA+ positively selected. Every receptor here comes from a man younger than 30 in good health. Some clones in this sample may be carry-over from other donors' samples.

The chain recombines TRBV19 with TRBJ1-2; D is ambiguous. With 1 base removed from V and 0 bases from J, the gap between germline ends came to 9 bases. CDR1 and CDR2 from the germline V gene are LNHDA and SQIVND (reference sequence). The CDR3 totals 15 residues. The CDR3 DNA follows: TGTGCCAGTAGTATAGTCGCCGGCTCTAACTATGGCTACACCTTC. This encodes CASSIVAGSNYGYTF.

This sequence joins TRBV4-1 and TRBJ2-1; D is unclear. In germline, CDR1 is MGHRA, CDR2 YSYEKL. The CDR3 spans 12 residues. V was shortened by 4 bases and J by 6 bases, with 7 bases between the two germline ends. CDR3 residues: CASSRPGNEQFF. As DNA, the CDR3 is TGCGCCAGCAGCCGCCCCGGCAATGAGCAGTTCTTC.

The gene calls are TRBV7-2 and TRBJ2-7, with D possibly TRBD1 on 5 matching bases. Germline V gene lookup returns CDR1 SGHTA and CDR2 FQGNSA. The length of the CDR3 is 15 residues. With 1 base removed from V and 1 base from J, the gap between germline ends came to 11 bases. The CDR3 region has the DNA TGTGCCAGCAGCTTAGACCCAGGGCCTTCCTACGAGCAGTACTTC. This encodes CASSLDPGPSYEQYF.

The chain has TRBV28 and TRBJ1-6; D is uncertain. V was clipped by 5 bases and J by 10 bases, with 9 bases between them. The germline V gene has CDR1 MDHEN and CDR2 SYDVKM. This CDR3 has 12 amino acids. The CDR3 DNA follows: TGTGCCAGCAGTCTCCTCCGATCACCCCTCCACTTT. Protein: CASSLLRSPLHF. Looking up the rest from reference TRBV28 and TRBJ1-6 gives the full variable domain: DVKVTQSSRYLVKRTGEKVFLECVQDMDHENMFWYRQDPGLGLRLIYFSYDVKMKEKGDIPEGYSVSREKKERFSLILESASTNQTSMYLCASSLLRSPLHFGNGTRLTVT.

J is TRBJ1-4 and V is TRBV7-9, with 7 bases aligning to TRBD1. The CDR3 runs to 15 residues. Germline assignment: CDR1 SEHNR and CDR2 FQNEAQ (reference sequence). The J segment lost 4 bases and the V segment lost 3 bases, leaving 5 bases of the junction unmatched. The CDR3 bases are TGTGCCAGCAGCTTGCAGGGGGGAGGTAATGAAAAACTGTTTTTT. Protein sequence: CASSLQGGGNEKLFF. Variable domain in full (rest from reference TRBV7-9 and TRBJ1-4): DTGVSQNPRHKITKRGQNVTFRCDPISEHNRLYWYRQTLGQGPEFLTYFQNEAQLEKSRLLSDRFSAERPKGSFSTLEIQRTEQGDSAMYLCASSLQGGGNEKLFFGSGTQLSVL.

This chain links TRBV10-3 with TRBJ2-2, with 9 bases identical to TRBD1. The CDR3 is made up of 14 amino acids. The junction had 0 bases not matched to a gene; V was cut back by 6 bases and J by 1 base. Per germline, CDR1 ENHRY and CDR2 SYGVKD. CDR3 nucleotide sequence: TGTGCCATCAGGGACAGGGGGAACACCGGGGAGCTGTTTTTT. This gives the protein CAIRDRGNTGELFF.

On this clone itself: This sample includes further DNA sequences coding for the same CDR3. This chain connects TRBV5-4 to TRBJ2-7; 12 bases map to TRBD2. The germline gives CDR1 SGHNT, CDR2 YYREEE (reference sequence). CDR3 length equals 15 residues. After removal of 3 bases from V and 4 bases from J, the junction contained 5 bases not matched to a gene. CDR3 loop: CASSSLAGGLYEQYF. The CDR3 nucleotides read TGTGCCAGCAGCTCACTAGCGGGAGGACTTTACGAGCAGTACTTC.

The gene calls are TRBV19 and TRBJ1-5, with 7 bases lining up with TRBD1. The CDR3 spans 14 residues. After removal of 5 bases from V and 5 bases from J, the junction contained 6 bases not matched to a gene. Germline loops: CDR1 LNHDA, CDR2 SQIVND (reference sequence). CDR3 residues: CASSGLGGYQPQHF. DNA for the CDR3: TGTGCCAGTAGTGGGCTAGGGGGCTATCAGCCCCAGCATTTT.

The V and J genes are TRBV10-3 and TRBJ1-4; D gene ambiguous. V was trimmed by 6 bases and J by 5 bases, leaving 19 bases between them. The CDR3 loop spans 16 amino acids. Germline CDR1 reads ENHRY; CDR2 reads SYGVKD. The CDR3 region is CAISDTSSDGNEKLFF. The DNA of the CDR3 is TGTGCCATCAGCGATACTTCTTCGGACGGGAATGAAAAACTGTTTTTT.

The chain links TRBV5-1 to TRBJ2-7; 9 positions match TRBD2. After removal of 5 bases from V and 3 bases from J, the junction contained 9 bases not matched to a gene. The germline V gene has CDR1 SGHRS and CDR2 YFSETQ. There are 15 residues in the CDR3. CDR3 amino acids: CASRILAGPSYEQYF. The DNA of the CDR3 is TGCGCCAGCAGGATTCTAGCGGGGCCTAGCTACGAGCAGTACTTC.

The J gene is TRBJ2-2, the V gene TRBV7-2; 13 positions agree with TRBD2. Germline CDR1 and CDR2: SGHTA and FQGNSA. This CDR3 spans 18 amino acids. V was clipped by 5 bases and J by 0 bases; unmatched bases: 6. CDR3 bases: TGTGCCAGCAGCACCCGGACTAGCGGGAGCCCGAACACCGGGGAGCTGTTTTTT. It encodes CASSTRTSGSPNTGELFF. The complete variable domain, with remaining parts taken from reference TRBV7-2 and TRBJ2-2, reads GAGVSQSPSNKVTEKGKDVELRCDPISGHTALYWYRQSLGQGLEFLIYFQGNSAPDKSGLPSDRFSAERTGGSVSTLTIQRTQQEDSAVYLCASSTRTSGSPNTGELFFGEGSRLTVL.

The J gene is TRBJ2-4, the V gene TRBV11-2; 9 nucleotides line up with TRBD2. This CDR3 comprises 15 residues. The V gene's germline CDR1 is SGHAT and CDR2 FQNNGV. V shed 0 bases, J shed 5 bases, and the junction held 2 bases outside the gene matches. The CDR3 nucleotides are TGTGCCAGCAGCTTAGAACTAGCGGGTGAAAACATTCAGTACTTC. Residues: CASSLELAGENIQYF.

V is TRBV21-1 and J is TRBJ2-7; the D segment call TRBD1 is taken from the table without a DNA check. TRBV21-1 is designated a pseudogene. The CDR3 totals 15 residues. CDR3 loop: CASSKAQEMSYEQYF. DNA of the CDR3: TGTGCCAGCAGCAAAGCTCAGGAAATGTCCTACGAGCAGTACTTC.

CDR3 in amino acids: CASTEPGPAYEQYF. The DNA of the CDR3 is TGTGCCAGCACCGAGCCGGGACCCGCATACGAGCAGTACTTC. The gene calls are TRBV28 and TRBJ2-7, with D perhaps being TRBD1 or TRBD2 (5 bases each). V was trimmed by 7 bases and J by 4 bases, leaving 17 bases between them. CDR1 and CDR2 from the germline V gene are MDHEN and SYDVKM. This CDR3 is 14 amino acids long.

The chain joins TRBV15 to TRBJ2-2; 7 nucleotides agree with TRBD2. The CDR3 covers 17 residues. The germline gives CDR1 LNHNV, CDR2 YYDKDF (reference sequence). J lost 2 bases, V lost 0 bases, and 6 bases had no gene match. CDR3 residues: CATSRERAGINTGELFF. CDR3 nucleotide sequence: TGTGCCACCAGCAGAGAGAGAGCGGGGATAAACACCGGGGAGCTGTTTTTT. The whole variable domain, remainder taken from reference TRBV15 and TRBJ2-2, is DAMVIQNPRYQVTQFGKPVTLSCSQTLNHNVMYWYQQKSSQAPKLLFHYYDKDFNNEADTPDNFQSRRPNTSFCFLDIRSPGLGDTAMYLCATSRERAGINTGELFFGEGSRLTVL.

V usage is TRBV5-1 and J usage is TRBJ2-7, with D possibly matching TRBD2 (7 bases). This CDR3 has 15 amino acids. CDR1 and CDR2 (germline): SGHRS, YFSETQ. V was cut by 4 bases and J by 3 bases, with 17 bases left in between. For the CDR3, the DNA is TGCGCCAGCAGCCCGATAGGGAGGGGGGTCTACGAGCAGTACTTC. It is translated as CASSPIGRGVYEQYF.

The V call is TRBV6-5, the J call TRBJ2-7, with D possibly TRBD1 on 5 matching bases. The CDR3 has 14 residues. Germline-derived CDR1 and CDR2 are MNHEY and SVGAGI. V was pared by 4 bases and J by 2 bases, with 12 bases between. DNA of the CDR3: TGTGCCAGCAGTTTTAACAGGCCGACCTACGAGCAGTACTTC. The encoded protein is CASSFNRPTYEQYF.

The CDR3 sequence is CASSALTGFLAGGVETQYF. The CDR3 nucleotides are TGCGCCAGCAGCGCTTTAACAGGGTTCCTAGCGGGAGGTGTGGAGACCCAGTACTTC. The genes are TRBV10-2 and TRBJ2-5; 11 bases map to TRBD2. Germline trimming cut 6 bases from V and 5 bases from J; bases unmatched to any gene: 20. The CDR3 is made up of 19 amino acids. Germline lookup yields CDR1 WSHSY and CDR2 SAAADI.

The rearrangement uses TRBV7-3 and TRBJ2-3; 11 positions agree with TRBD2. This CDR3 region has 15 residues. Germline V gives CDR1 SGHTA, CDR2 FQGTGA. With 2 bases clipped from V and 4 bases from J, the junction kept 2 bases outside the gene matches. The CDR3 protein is CASSLELAGADTQYF. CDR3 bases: TGTGCCAGCAGCTTAGAACTAGCGGGAGCAGATACGCAGTATTTT.

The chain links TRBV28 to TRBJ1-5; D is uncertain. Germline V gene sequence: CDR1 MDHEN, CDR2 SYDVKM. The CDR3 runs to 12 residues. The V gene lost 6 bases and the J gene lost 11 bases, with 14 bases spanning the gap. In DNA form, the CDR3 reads TGTGCCAGCAGGGCGTTAGTTAGGGCCCAGCATTTT. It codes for CASRALVRAQHF.

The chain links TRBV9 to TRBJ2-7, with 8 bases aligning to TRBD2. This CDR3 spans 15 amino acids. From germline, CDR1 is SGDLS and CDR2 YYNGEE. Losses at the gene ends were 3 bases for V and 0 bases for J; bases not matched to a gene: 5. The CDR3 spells CASSALAESSYEQYF. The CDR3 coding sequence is TGTGCCAGCAGCGCACTAGCGGAAAGCTCCTACGAGCAGTACTTC.

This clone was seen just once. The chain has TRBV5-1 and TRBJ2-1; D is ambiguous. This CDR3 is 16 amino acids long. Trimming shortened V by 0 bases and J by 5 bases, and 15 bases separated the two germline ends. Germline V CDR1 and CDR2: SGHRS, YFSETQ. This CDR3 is CASSLDPANRHNEQFF. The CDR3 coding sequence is TGCGCCAGCAGCTTGGATCCAGCCAACCGTCACAATGAGCAGTTCTTC.

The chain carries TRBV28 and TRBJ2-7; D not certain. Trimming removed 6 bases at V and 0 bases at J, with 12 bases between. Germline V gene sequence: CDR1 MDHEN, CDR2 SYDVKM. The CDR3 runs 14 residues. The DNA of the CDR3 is TGTGCCAGCAGCGAGGAAATCGTCTCCTACGAGCAGTACTTC. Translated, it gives CASSEEIVSYEQYF.

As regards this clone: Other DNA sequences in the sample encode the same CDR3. This CDR3 is CASSPGTVSNQPQHF. The CDR3 DNA is TGTGCCAGCAGCCCGGGTACGGTAAGCAATCAGCCCCAGCATTTT. The genes are TRBV5-8 and TRBJ1-5, with no clear D. Germline V CDR1 and CDR2: SGHTS, YDEGEE. This CDR3 is built from 15 residues. Trimming stripped 4 bases from V and 1 base from J, with 12 bases between.

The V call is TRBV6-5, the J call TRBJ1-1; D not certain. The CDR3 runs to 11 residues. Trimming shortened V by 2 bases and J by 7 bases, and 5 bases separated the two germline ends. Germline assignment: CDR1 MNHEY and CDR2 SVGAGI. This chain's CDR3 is CASSYENEAFF. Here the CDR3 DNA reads TGTGCCAGCAGTTACGAAAATGAAGCTTTCTTT.

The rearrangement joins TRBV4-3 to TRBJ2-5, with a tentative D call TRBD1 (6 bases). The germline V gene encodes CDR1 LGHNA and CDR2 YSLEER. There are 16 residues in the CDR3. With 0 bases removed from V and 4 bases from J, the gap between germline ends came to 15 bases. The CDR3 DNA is TGCGCCAGCAGCCAAGATTCCGGGACACGGGTAGAGACCCAGTACTTC. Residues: CASSQDSGTRVETQYF.